This T cell receptor (beta chain) was recovered during a study of blood T cell repertoires in COVID-19. With V trimmed by 3 bases and J by 6 bases, 10 bases remained unmatched. From germline, CDR1 is LNHDA and CDR2 SQIVND (reference sequence). This CDR3 is built from 16 residues. Profiled with immunoSEQ multiplex PCR; TCRdb holds only in-frame clones, not every one. The sample shows approximately 85,000 clones, 80% to 90% of them seen only once. Sequencing used peripheral blood. J is TRBJ2-1 and V is TRBV19; 8 bases align to TRBD2. The TCR originated in a man aged 45-65 years with active or convalescent COVID-19. The CDR3 DNA is TGTGCCAGTAGTATTTTGGTAGCGGGGAAAATCAATGAGCAGTTCTTC. It encodes CASSILVAGKINEQFF.